A selection of T cell receptor beta chains follows, all from one sample in a study of CD8+CD57+ T cells in acquired aplastic anemia. TCRdb reprocessed the reads with MiXCR, giving one entry per CDR3 protein. The table records 250,000 to 300,000 distinct CDR3 sequences, approximately 55% of them present only once. The sample consisted of sorted CD4+, CD8+, or CD8+CD57+ T cells (not recorded which) from PBMCs. These receptors all come from a human donor with severe aplastic anemia or a healthy control (not recorded which). Each CDR3 is given with its conserved first and last residue. The D gene is left open where the match is weak. Some rows have no size entry. The others give once, few or many, or a class for an expanded clone.

v_gene: TRBV10-3; d_gene: .; abundance: few; len: 13; j_gene: TRBJ1-1; CDR3nt: TGTGCCATCAGTGAGCCCGACGTAGCGGTCCCTTTCTTT; CDR3aa: CAISEPDVAVPFF
v_gene: TRBV11-3; d_gene: .; abundance: many; len: 15; j_gene: TRBJ2-2; CDR3nt: TGTGCCAGCAGCGGGACCCAGGGTCCCAGCGGGGAGCTGTTTTTT; CDR3aa: CASSGTQGPSGELFF
v_gene: TRBV19; d_gene: TRBD1; abundance: few; len: 14; j_gene: TRBJ2-7; CDR3nt: TGTGCCAGTAGCCATCAGGGGGCAGCCTACGAGCAGTACTTC; CDR3aa: CASSHQGAAYEQYF
v_gene: TRBV10-1; d_gene: TRBD2; abundance: few; len: 14; j_gene: TRBJ2-7; CDR3nt: TGCGCCAGCAGTCATACCGGGACTAGCGCCGAGCAGTACTTC; CDR3aa: CASSHTGTSAEQYF
v_gene: TRBV12-3/TRBV12-4; d_gene: .; abundance: once; len: 13; j_gene: TRBJ1-5; CDR3nt: TGTGCCAGCAGTTCCCGGGACCTTGTCCCCCAGCATTTT; CDR3aa: CASSSRDLVPQHF
v_gene: TRBV3-1; d_gene: TRBD2; abundance: few; len: 18; j_gene: TRBJ2-2; CDR3nt: TGTGCCAGCAGCCAATACCTACTAGCGCGGGCCTCCACCGGGGAGCTGTTTTTT; CDR3aa: CASSQYLLARASTGELFF
v_gene: TRBV7-6; d_gene: .; abundance: .; len: 14; j_gene: TRBJ2-5; CDR3nt: TGTGCCAGCAGCTTAGCAGAGGGTGGAGAGACCCAGTACTTC; CDR3aa: CASSLAEGGETQYF
v_gene: TRBV29-1; d_gene: .; abundance: .; len: 12; j_gene: TRBJ2-7; CDR3nt: TGCAGCGCATCGACAATATCCTACGAGCAGTACTTC; CDR3aa: CSASTISYEQYF
v_gene: TRBV19; d_gene: .; abundance: many; len: 14; j_gene: TRBJ1-2; CDR3nt: TGTGCCAGTACCGTCAAGGGGTCGGACTATGGCTACACCTTC; CDR3aa: CASTVKGSDYGYTF
v_gene: TRBV7-3; d_gene: TRBD1; abundance: .; len: 14; j_gene: TRBJ1-2; CDR3nt: TGTGCCAGCAGCTCGCCGGACAGGGTCGATGGCTACACCTTC; CDR3aa: CASSSPDRVDGYTF
v_gene: TRBV7-8; d_gene: .; abundance: .; len: 14; j_gene: TRBJ2-5; CDR3nt: TGTGCCAGCAGCTCCTCCGGGATCCAAGAGACCCAGTACTTC; CDR3aa: CASSSSGIQETQYF